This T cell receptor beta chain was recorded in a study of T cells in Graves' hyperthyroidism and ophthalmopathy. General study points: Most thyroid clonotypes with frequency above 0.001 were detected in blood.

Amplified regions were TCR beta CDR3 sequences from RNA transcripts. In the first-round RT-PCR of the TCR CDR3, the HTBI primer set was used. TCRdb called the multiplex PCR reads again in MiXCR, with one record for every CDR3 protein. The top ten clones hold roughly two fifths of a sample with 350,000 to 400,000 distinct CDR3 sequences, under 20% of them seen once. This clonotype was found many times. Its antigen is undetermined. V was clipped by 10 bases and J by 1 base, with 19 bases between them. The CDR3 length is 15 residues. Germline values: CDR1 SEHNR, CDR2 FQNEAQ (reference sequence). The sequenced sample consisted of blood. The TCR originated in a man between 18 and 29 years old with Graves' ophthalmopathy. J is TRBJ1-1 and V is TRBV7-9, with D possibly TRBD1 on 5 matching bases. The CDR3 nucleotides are TGTGCCATTAGGTGGGGGTCGGGCGAGAACACTGAAGCTTTCTTT. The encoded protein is CAIRWGSGENTEAFF.